These 31 T cell receptor beta chains originate from one sample sequenced in a study of blood T cell repertoires in COVID-19. Clones were sequenced by immunoSEQ multiplex PCR, and TCRdb holds only the in-frame ones, with some missing. The table includes about 51,000 clones, approximately 86% detected once. Specimen: peripheral blood. The source of these receptors is an older man with active COVID-19.

This chain joins TRBV7-2 and TRBJ2-2; 7 nucleotides align to TRBD2. Germline assignment: CDR1 SGHTA and CDR2 FQGNSA. There are 15 residues in the CDR3. Losses at the gene ends were 3 bases for V and 1 base for J; bases not matched to a gene: 2. DNA of the CDR3: TGTGCCAGCAGCTTCGCGGGGGTGAACACCGGGGAGCTGTTTTTT. It encodes CASSFAGVNTGELFF.

This chain links TRBV6-2 or TRBV6-3 with TRBJ2-5; 7 bases line up with TRBD1. Trimming cost V 2 bases and J 4 bases; bases outside gene matches: 16. The CDR3 loop spans 18 amino acids. The V gene's germline CDR1 is MNHEY and CDR2 SVGEGT. CDR3 sequence reads: CASSYGQVPDPALETQYF. For the CDR3, the DNA is TGTGCCAGCAGTTACGGACAGGTCCCAGACCCAGCATTAGAGACCCAGTACTTC.

The rearrangement links TRBV7-9 to TRBJ2-3; tentatively, D is TRBD1 (5 bases). Trimming took off 5 bases at V and 4 bases at J, with 13 bases between the two ends. The CDR3 totals 14 residues. CDR1 is SEHNR, CDR2 FQNEAQ, per germline (reference sequence). The CDR3: CASSPGQAADTQYF. As DNA, the CDR3 is TGTGCCAGCAGCCCAGGGCAGGCGGCAGATACGCAGTATTTT.

The chain joins TRBV7-9 to TRBJ2-3; 7 nucleotides align to TRBD2. V dropped 0 bases and J dropped 0; count of bases not matched to a gene: 6. This CDR3 contains 17 residues. Germline CDR1 and CDR2: SEHNR and FQNEAQ (reference sequence). The CDR3 here is CASSLASGGGSTDTQYF. The DNA for the CDR3 is TGTGCCAGCAGCTTAGCGTCGGGAGGAGGGAGCACAGATACGCAGTATTTT.

The genes are TRBV24-1 and TRBJ1-5; 8 nucleotides match TRBD1. Germline CDR1 KGHDR, CDR2 SFDVKD. The V gene end was trimmed by 6 bases and the J gene end by 2 bases; junction bases not matched to a gene: 14. CDR3 size: 18 residues. DNA of the CDR3: TGTGCCACCAGTTCGCGGACAGGGCCCCAGGGGGGCAATCAGCCCCAGCATTTT. Translating gives CATSSRTGPQGGNQPQHF.

The V gene is TRBV27, the J gene TRBJ2-5, with no clear D. Trimming removed 4 bases from V and 5 bases from J, with 11 bases in between. From germline, CDR1 is MNHEY and CDR2 SMNVEV (reference sequence). There are 13 residues in the CDR3. The CDR3 region is CASSSPPVETQYF. In DNA, the CDR3 is TGTGCCAGCAGTTCCCCTCCGGTGGAGACCCAGTACTTC.

V is TRBV30 and J is TRBJ1-2; 7 bases fit TRBD1. The CDR3 totals 13 residues. V gave up 0 bases and J gave up 5 bases; unmatched junction bases: 3. The V gene's germline CDR1 is GTSNPN and CDR2 SVGIG (reference sequence). CDR3 bases: TGTGCCTGGAGTGTCCAGGGGGAGTATGGCTACACCTTC. This codes for CAWSVQGEYGYTF.

The V and J genes are TRBV7-9 and TRBJ2-1; 7 bases map to TRBD1. V was clipped by 1 base and J by 6 bases; unmatched bases: 3. This CDR3 is 14 amino acids long. The germline V gene has CDR1 SEHNR and CDR2 FQNEAQ (reference sequence). Here the CDR3 DNA reads TGTGCCAGCAGCTTAGGTCACAGGGGCAATGAGCAGTTCTTC. Encoded protein: CASSLGHRGNEQFF.

The V gene is TRBV30, the J gene TRBJ2-1; a weak D match, TRBD2 (6 bases). The length of the CDR3 is 14 residues. V dropped 0 bases and J dropped 1 base, with 7 bases sitting between them. Germline V gives CDR1 GTSNPN, CDR2 SVGIG (reference sequence). CDR3 amino acids: CAWSVGTSYNEQFF. As DNA, the CDR3 is TGTGCCTGGAGTGTAGGGACTTCCTACAATGAGCAGTTCTTC.

The chain combines TRBV18 with TRBJ2-5, with D perhaps TRBD2 (6 bases). The CDR3 has 15 amino acids. V lost 5 bases to trimming and J lost 5 bases, with 18 bases between them. CDR1 is KGHSH and CDR2 is LQKENI in the germline V gene. CDR3: CASSNGLPGRETQYF. CDR3 sequence (DNA): TGTGCCAGCTCAAATGGACTACCCGGGCGGGAGACCCAGTACTTC.

The chain links TRBV27 to TRBJ2-7; tentative D call: TRBD2 (6 bases). The CDR3 runs to 15 residues. The V gene lost 6 bases and the J gene lost 3 bases, with 18 bases spanning the gap. Germline V gene sequence: CDR1 MNHEY, CDR2 SMNVEV (reference sequence). CDR3 nucleotide sequence: TGTGCCAGCAGCAAGGGCGGGGCAACCTTCTACGAGCAGTACTTC. It yields the protein CASSKGGATFYEQYF.

J is TRBJ1-4 and V is TRBV2, with 9 bases lining up with TRBD1. CDR1 and CDR2 from the germline V gene are SNHLY and FYNNEI. The CDR3 is made up of 15 amino acids. V shed 4 bases and J 5 bases; nucleotides not matched to a gene: 5. The CDR3 DNA reads as TGTGCCAGCAGTGCCGATGGGACAGGGAATGAAAAACTGTTTTTT. Encoded protein: CASSADGTGNEKLFF.

The CDR3 here is CASSQEWRDSYLASTDTQYF. In nucleotides, the CDR3 is TGTGCCAGCAGCCAAGAGTGGCGGGACTCCTACCTGGCTAGCACAGATACGCAGTATTTT. This chain joins TRBV14 and TRBJ2-3; D perhaps matches TRBD2 (6 bases). Germline-derived CDR1 and CDR2 are SGHDN and FVKESK. This CDR3 spans 20 amino acids. V lost 0 bases, J lost 0 bases, and 22 bases lay in between.

CDR3: CASNSFPLAGGETQYF. The CDR3 bases are TGTGCCAGCAACTCCTTCCCCCTAGCGGGAGGGGAGACCCAGTACTTC. This chain links TRBV28 with TRBJ2-5; 12 bases line up with TRBD2. The CDR3 is 16 amino acids. V shed 7 bases, J shed 5 bases, and the junction held 11 bases outside the gene matches. The germline gives CDR1 MDHEN, CDR2 SYDVKM.

The chain is built from TRBV10-3 and TRBJ2-7, with 12 bases lining up with TRBD2. Germline lookup yields CDR1 ENHRY and CDR2 SYGVKD. The CDR3 contains 14 residues. Losses at the gene ends were 2 bases for V and 4 bases for J; bases not matched to a gene: 0. The CDR3 spells CAISEGLAGYEQYF. CDR3 in DNA: TGTGCCATCAGTGAGGGACTAGCGGGGTACGAGCAGTACTTC.

V is TRBV5-4 and J is TRBJ1-3; D call uncertain. The V end was cut by 0 bases, the J end by 0 bases, with 7 bases between. Germline V gene lookup returns CDR1 SGHNT and CDR2 YYREEE (reference sequence). The length of the CDR3 is 15 residues. The CDR3 nucleotides read TGTGCCAGCAGCTTGGTTGGCAGCTCTGGAAACACCATATATTTT. It is translated as CASSLVGSSGNTIYF. Complete variable domain (other parts from reference TRBV5-4 and TRBJ1-3): ETGVTQSPTHLIKTRGQQVTLRCSSQSGHNTVSWYQQALGQGPQFIFQYYREEENGRGNFPPRFSGLQFPNYSSELNVNALELDDSALYLCASSLVGSSGNTIYFGEGSWLTVV.

This clone was picked up one time. The V call is TRBV19, the J call TRBJ1-2; 8 bases agree with TRBD1. From germline, CDR1 is LNHDA and CDR2 SQIVND (reference sequence). CDR3 size: 15 residues. Trimming at V came to 3 bases and at J to 9 bases, leaving 12 bases not matched to a gene. The CDR3 DNA reads as TGTGCCAGTAGTATTGCCCCCCAGGGGGCGGCGAGCTACACCTTC. It translates to CASSIAPQGAASYTF.

The chain uses TRBV5-4 and TRBJ2-5; D unclear. V lost 4 bases and J 5 bases, leaving 15 bases between the germline ends. Germline values: CDR1 SGHNT, CDR2 YYREEE (reference sequence). CDR3 length: 14 amino acids. CDR3 bases: TGTGCCAGCAGCGTCGAACTCGAAGCGGAGACCCAGTACTTC. Amino acids: CASSVELEAETQYF.

The V gene is TRBV4-2, the J gene TRBJ1-1; possibly TRBD1 for D (6 bases). The germline CDR1 and CDR2 sequences are LGHNA and YNFKEQ. CDR3 length: 18 residues. Trimming left V 0 bases short and J 6 bases short, with 23 bases between. The DNA of the CDR3 is TGTGCCAGCAGCCAAGATCCGGGGGGCGCAATAGGGGGATCTGAAGCTTTCTTT. Translation gives CASSQDPGGAIGGSEAFF.

The rearrangement links TRBV11-1 to TRBJ1-1; the D is unclear. Trimming stripped 1 base from V and 11 bases from J, with 17 bases between. In germline, CDR1 is SGHAT, CDR2 FQDESV (reference sequence). This CDR3 contains 14 residues. The CDR3 sequence is CASSLGFEGTSAFF. The CDR3 bases are TGTGCCAGCAGCTTAGGTTTTGAGGGTACTTCGGCTTTCTTT.

V and J are TRBV7-2 and TRBJ1-1, with D uncertain. The length of the CDR3 is 14 residues. From germline, CDR1 is SGHTA and CDR2 FQGNSA. V was shortened by 4 bases and J by 6 bases, with 15 bases between the two germline ends. CDR3 amino acids: CASSSRHTLAEAFF. CDR3 nucleotides: TGTGCCAGCAGCTCGAGGCACACGCTTGCTGAAGCTTTCTTT.

This sequence joins TRBV7-7 and TRBJ2-2, with 7 bases that match TRBD2. Germline CDR1 is SSHAT and CDR2 is FNYEAQ (reference sequence). The V and J ends lost 3 bases and 7 bases, in that order; junction bases with no gene match: 11. This CDR3 spans 16 amino acids. The CDR3 DNA is TGTGCCAGCAGCTTGACCCCGGGACTAACGAGCGGGGAGCTGTTTTTT. Its protein product is CASSLTPGLTSGELFF.

J is TRBJ2-1 and V is TRBV30, with D tentatively TRBD2 (5 bases). Germline CDR1 GTSNPN, CDR2 SVGIG (reference sequence). CDR3 length: 13 amino acids. V shed 5 bases and J shed 6 bases, with 14 bases lying between them. The CDR3 sequence: CAWAPTTSNEQFF. The CDR3, as DNA: TGTGCCTGGGCCCCCACCACTAGCAATGAGCAGTTCTTC.

This chain connects TRBV19 to TRBJ2-3; a weak D match, TRBD1 (6 bases). The germline CDR1 and CDR2 sequences are LNHDA and SQIVND (reference sequence). This CDR3 is 14 amino acids long. V shed 3 bases and J shed 6 bases, with 13 bases lying between them. CDR3 DNA sequence: TGTGCCAGTAGTATTTCAGCAGGGGCGGATACGCAGTATTTT. Translated: CASSISAGADTQYF.

This chain connects TRBV11-1 to TRBJ2-7, with TRBD2 identical over 10 bases. Germline CDR1 reads SGHAT; CDR2 reads FQDESV (reference sequence). Trimming at V came to 4 bases and at J to 3 bases, leaving 9 bases not matched to a gene. The CDR3 length is 16 residues. CDR3: CASSSRGLAGVYEQYF. CDR3 bases: TGTGCCAGCAGCTCCCGGGGGCTAGCGGGAGTCTACGAGCAGTACTTC.

The CDR3 sequence is CASSQEEVTQYF. The CDR3 DNA sequence: TGTGCCAGCAGCCAAGAGGAGGTTACGCAGTATTTT. J is TRBJ2-3 and V is TRBV3-1 (or the pseudogene TRBV3-2); D is possibly TRBD2 (5 bases). Germline loops: CDR1 LGHDT, CDR2 YNNKEL (reference sequence). CDR3 length equals 12 residues. Trimming cost V 0 bases and J 8 bases, with 6 bases left between them.

V gene TRBV6-6 combines with J gene TRBJ1-6; possibly TRBD1 for D (5 bases). The germline CDR1 and CDR2 sequences are MNHNY and SVGAGI (reference sequence). The CDR3 is 16 residues long. Trimming took off 7 bases at V and 5 bases at J, with 18 bases between the two ends. The CDR3: CASNKGPLGDNSPLHF. DNA of the CDR3: TGTGCCAGCAATAAGGGGCCCCTTGGAGATAATTCACCCCTCCACTTT.

This chain links TRBV9 with TRBJ2-3, with TRBD2 matching 12 bases. After removal of 4 bases from V and 5 bases from J, the junction contained 5 bases not matched to a gene. The CDR3 is 15 amino acids. The germline CDR1 and CDR2 sequences are SGDLS and YYNGEE. Here the CDR3 DNA reads TGTGCCAGCAGCAACCGACTAGCGGGAGAAGATACGCAGTATTTT. It yields the protein CASSNRLAGEDTQYF.

This clone appeared a few times. The chain has TRBV5-6 and TRBJ1-3, with 10 bases aligning to TRBD1. Trimming removed 2 bases from V and 1 base from J; junction bases left unmatched: 6. Germline V gene lookup returns CDR1 SGHDT and CDR2 YYEEEE. CDR3 length: 17 residues. The CDR3 is CASSLDPGQGSGNTIYF. CDR3 in DNA: TGTGCCAGCAGCTTAGACCCGGGACAGGGGTCTGGAAACACCATATATTTT.

J is TRBJ2-3 and V is TRBV2, with D maybe TRBD2 (6 bases). Germline V gene lookup returns CDR1 SNHLY and CDR2 FYNNEI. The CDR3 totals 13 residues. V shed 6 bases and J shed 5 bases, with 12 bases lying between them. The CDR3 here is CASRTSPVDTQYF. Here the CDR3 DNA reads TGTGCCAGCAGGACTAGTCCAGTAGATACGCAGTATTTT.

The chain has TRBV5-1 and TRBJ2-5, with D possibly being TRBD2 (5 bases). Trimming shortened V by 4 bases and J by 0 bases, and 7 bases separated the two germline ends. In germline, CDR1 is SGHRS, CDR2 YFSETQ. This CDR3 contains 13 residues. The CDR3 DNA is TGCGCCAGCAGCATGAGGGACCAAGAGACCCAGTACTTC. Protein product: CASSMRDQETQYF.